This passage covers 24 T cell receptor beta chains from one sample sequenced in a study of T cell repertoires in cytomegalovirus infection. These TCRs' antigens remain unknown. TCRdb called the reads again in MiXCR, with one record for every CDR3 protein. This table has around 71,000 distinct CDR3 sequences, approximately 42% appearing once. The sample here was CD8+ T cells from cultured PBMCs, taken from culture after CMV antigen stimulation. The receptor set was obtained from a human donor in good health (CMV status not recorded). Some clones in this sample may be carry-over from other donors' samples.

The CDR3 DNA follows: TGCAGTGCTAGATACCGGGCGCCGAGCTCCTACGAGCAGTACTTC. Amino acid sequence: CSARYRAPSSYEQYF. The V call is TRBV20-1, the J call TRBJ2-7; D is undetermined. V lost 2 bases to trimming and J lost 0 bases, with 14 bases between them. CDR1 and CDR2 (germline): DFQATT, SNEGSKA (reference sequence). The CDR3 spans 15 residues.

The chain is built from TRBV12-3 or TRBV12-4 and TRBJ2-7, with 7 bases lining up with TRBD2. Losses at the gene ends were 6 bases for V and 1 base for J; bases not matched to a gene: 12. CDR3 length: 16 residues. The CDR3 bases are TGTGCCAGCAGCCCCCCCTTAACGGGGGGATCCTACGAGCAGTACTTC. It specifies CASSPPLTGGSYEQYF.

The chain employs TRBV5-4 and TRBJ2-3; 8 bases are shared with TRBD2. V was pared by 4 bases and J by 6 bases, with 13 bases of the junction left unmatched. CDR1 and CDR2 (germline): SGHNT, YYREEE (reference sequence). The CDR3 is 16 residues long. The CDR3 loop is CASSGRSGAALDTQYF. The CDR3 coding sequence is TGTGCCAGCAGCGGACGTAGCGGGGCCGCATTGGATACGCAGTATTTT. Drawing the rest from reference TRBV5-4 and TRBJ2-3, the complete variable domain is ETGVTQSPTHLIKTRGQQVTLRCSSQSGHNTVSWYQQALGQGPQFIFQYYREEENGRGNFPPRFSGLQFPNYSSELNVNALELDDSALYLCASSGRSGAALDTQYFGPGTRLTVL.

The rearrangement uses TRBV27 and TRBJ2-7; D is unresolved. Deletions cut 6 bases from V and 4 bases from J, with 7 bases between. This CDR3 region has 11 residues. Looked up from germline, CDR1 is MNHEY and CDR2 is SMNVEV (reference sequence). DNA of the CDR3: TGTGCCAGCAGGTTTGGATACGAGCAGTACTTC. The encoded protein is CASRFGYEQYF.

The V call is TRBV6-1, the J call TRBJ2-3; 7 bases agree with TRBD1. The CDR3 contains 15 residues. Germline CDR1 is MNHNS and CDR2 is SASEGT. V lost 4 bases, J lost 3 bases, and 7 bases stayed unmatched. The CDR3 bases are TGTGCCAGCAGTGTGTGGACAGGAGAGACAGATACGCAGTATTTT. As protein: CASSVWTGETDTQYF.

The chain uses TRBV7-2 and TRBJ2-3, with 9 bases matching TRBD2. The CDR3 runs to 17 residues. Germline CDR1 SGHTA, CDR2 FQGNSA. J gave up 2 bases and V 5 bases, and 11 bases lay outside the gene matches. CDR3 residues: CASSPPLTSGNTDTQYF. The CDR3 bases are TGTGCCAGCAGCCCCCCCCTGACTAGCGGAAACACAGATACGCAGTATTTT.

Details on this clonotype: One junction end does not reproduce the germline sequence, and a read error may be involved. This chain connects TRBV7-6 to TRBJ2-2, with 10 bases lining up with TRBD1. The CDR3 sequence is 17 residues long. CDR1 is SGHVS, CDR2 FNYEAQ, per germline. This CDR3 is CASSRPGQGIATGELSF. Here the CDR3 DNA reads TGTGCCAGCAGCCGACCGGGACAGGGGATAGCAACCGGGGAGCTGTCTTTT.

The chain is built from TRBV5-1 and TRBJ2-2, with D perhaps matching TRBD1 (6 bases). The CDR3 sequence is 17 residues long. CDR1 SGHRS and CDR2 YFSETQ come from the germline V gene. The germline V and J ends were trimmed by 2 bases and 6 bases, with 20 bases remaining between them. For the CDR3, the DNA is TGCGCCAGCAGCTTCTTCATAGGACAGCTCGGGTCCGGGGAGCTGTTTTTT. This sequence encodes CASSFFIGQLGSGELFF.

V and J are TRBV7-9 and TRBJ2-5, with TRBD2 as a possible D gene (6 bases). This CDR3 spans 15 amino acids. Per the germline V gene, CDR1 is SEHNR and CDR2 is FQNEAQ (reference sequence). Trimming removed 2 bases at V and 1 base at J, with 11 bases between. CDR3 sequence: CASSLLGGLQETQYF. In DNA form, the CDR3 reads TGTGCCAGCAGCTTATTGGGGGGTCTCCAAGAGACCCAGTACTTC.

V is TRBV6-5 and J is TRBJ1-5; 7 nucleotides align to TRBD1. J lost 3 bases, V lost 6 bases, and 8 bases had no gene match. CDR1 and CDR2 (germline): MNHEY, SVGAGI. CDR3 length: 15 amino acids. CDR3 sequence: CASRPKQGINQPQHF. In nucleotides, the CDR3 is TGTGCCAGCAGGCCAAAACAGGGGATCAATCAGCCCCAGCATTTT.

A remark on this clonotype: A read error may produce the germline difference seen at one junction end. The rearrangement uses TRBV27 and TRBJ2-1; no firm D call. Germline V gives CDR1 MNHEY, CDR2 SMNVEV (reference sequence). The CDR3 sequence is 13 residues long. CDR3 sequence reads: CASSLSYSNEQFF. CDR3 sequence (DNA): TGTGCCAGCAGTCTATCTTACTCGAATGAGCAGTTCTTC.

This clonotype was detected only once. This chain uses TRBV9 with TRBJ2-5; tentatively, D is TRBD1 or TRBD2 (5 bases each). In germline, CDR1 is SGDLS, CDR2 YYNGEE. This CDR3 comprises 15 residues. Trimming removed 1 base at V and 2 bases at J, with 12 bases between. CDR3 DNA: TGTGCCAGCAGCGTATCCGGGGCAATACAAGAGACCCAGTACTTC. It encodes CASSVSGAIQETQYF.

This clonotype was counted between two and nine times. Compared with germline, one end of the junction differs, possibly owing to a read error. V is TRBV7-6 and J is TRBJ2-2, with unresolved D. The CDR3 totals 12 residues. Germline V gene sequence: CDR1 SGHVS, CDR2 FNYEAQ. The CDR3 is CASSGNPGELFF. The DNA of the CDR3 is TGTGCCAGCAGCGGGAACCCCGGGGAGCTGTTTTTT.

This clonotype has more than one count but fewer than ten. J is TRBJ2-1 and V is TRBV11-2; D uncertain. The germline CDR1 and CDR2 sequences are SGHAT and FQNNGV. With 0 bases removed from V and 7 bases from J, the gap between germline ends came to 4 bases. CDR3 length: 12 amino acids. CDR3 DNA: TGTGCCAGCAGCTTAGAGGGTAATGAGCAGTTCTTC. This codes for CASSLEGNEQFF.

The V call is TRBV4-3, the J call TRBJ2-7, with D perhaps matching TRBD1 or TRBD2 (5 bases each). V lost 0 bases to trimming and J lost 2 bases, with 11 bases between them. The CDR3 extends over 15 amino acids. CDR1 and CDR2 from the germline V gene are LGHNA and YSLEER. CDR3 sequence reads: CASSQDVGEPYEQYF. The CDR3 bases are TGCGCCAGCAGCCAAGATGTGGGGGAGCCCTACGAGCAGTACTTC.

CDR3 DNA: TGTGCCAGCAGAATAGGGACAGGGGGAAACGGCTACACCTTC. Translation gives CASRIGTGGNGYTF. The chain links TRBV5-4 to TRBJ1-2; 11 bases line up with TRBD1. The ends lost 5 bases at V and 8 bases at J; junction bases unmatched: 8. The CDR3 length is 14 residues. The germline V gene encodes CDR1 SGHNT and CDR2 YYREEE (reference sequence). The full variable domain, in which reference TRBV5-4 and TRBJ1-2 provide the parts outside the CDR3, is ETGVTQSPTHLIKTRGQQVTLRCSSQSGHNTVSWYQQALGQGPQFIFQYYREEENGRGNFPPRFSGLQFPNYSSELNVNALELDDSALYLCASRIGTGGNGYTFGSGTRLTVV.

This clonotype was counted only a few times. The chain recombines TRBV4-1 with TRBJ2-2, with 8 nucleotides matching TRBD1. This CDR3 is 15 amino acids long. Germline V lookup: CDR1 MGHRA, CDR2 YSYEKL. Unmatched junction bases numbered 5, after V lost 1 base and J lost 7 bases. The CDR3 sequence is CASSQAQGAGGELFF. CDR3 nucleotide sequence: TGCGCCAGCAGCCAAGCCCAGGGGGCAGGCGGGGAGCTGTTTTTT.

CDR3 sequence reads: CASSLRGGRAKNIQYF. CDR3 DNA sequence: TGTGCCAGCAGTTTACGCGGGGGTCGGGCCAAAAACATTCAGTACTTC. The rearrangement links TRBV27 to TRBJ2-4; 7 positions agree with TRBD2. Germline-derived CDR1 and CDR2 are MNHEY and SMNVEV (reference sequence). CDR3 length: 16 residues. J gave up 1 base and V 2 bases, and 5 bases lay outside the gene matches.

This clonotype was counted only a few times. CDR3 amino acids: CASSQETRVADEQFF. Written as DNA, the CDR3 is TGTGCCAGCAGCCAAGAAACTAGGGTTGCCGATGAGCAGTTCTTC. The chain employs TRBV4-2 and TRBJ2-1; D possibly corresponds to TRBD2 (5 bases). The V end was cut by 0 bases, the J end by 8 bases, with 14 bases between. Germline CDR1 reads LGHNA; CDR2 reads YNFKEQ. The CDR3 has 15 residues.

This clonotype has only a few counts. The rearrangement joins TRBV15 to TRBJ2-5; the D gene is possibly TRBD2 (6 bases). V was pared by 5 bases and J by 1 base, with 17 bases between. Per germline, CDR1 LNHNV and CDR2 YYDKDF (reference sequence). CDR3 length equals 16 residues. CDR3 DNA: TGTGCCACCAGCCCATGGGTGGCCGGGGGCCAAGAGACCCAGTACTTC. Translated: CATSPWVAGGQETQYF.

V is TRBV2 and J is TRBJ2-3, with 14 bases that match TRBD2. Trimming cost V 0 bases and J 7 bases; bases outside gene matches: 6. This CDR3 contains 17 residues. Germline lookup yields CDR1 SNHLY and CDR2 FYNNEI. The CDR3 nucleotides read TGTGCCAGCAGTGAAGCGCTTCGACTAGCGGGGGGGAATACGCAGTATTTT. It is translated as CASSEALRLAGGNTQYF. The full variable domain, in which reference TRBV2 and TRBJ2-3 provide the parts outside the CDR3, is EPEVTQTPSHQVTQMGQEVILRCVPISNHLYFYWYRQILGQKVEFLVSFYNNEISEKSEIFDDQFSVERPDGSNFTLKIRSTKLEDSAMYFCASSEALRLAGGNTQYFGPGTRLTVL.

CDR3: CASSLRQTNSPLHF. The DNA of the CDR3 is TGTGCCAGCAGTTTGCGCCAGACTAATTCACCCCTCCACTTT. The rearrangement uses TRBV28 and TRBJ1-6, with D unclear. CDR1 is MDHEN, CDR2 SYDVKM, per germline. The V gene lost 3 bases and the J gene lost 6 bases, with 9 bases spanning the gap. CDR3 length: 14 residues.

This chain links TRBV7-9 with TRBJ2-3, with a possible D match to TRBD2 (6 bases). The CDR3 consists of 16 residues. Trimming removed 3 bases from V and 0 bases from J, with 13 bases in between. Germline assignment: CDR1 SEHNR and CDR2 FQNEAQ (reference sequence). CDR3 region: CASSLGLPLSTDTQYF. CDR3 DNA sequence: TGTGCCAGCAGCTTGGGACTTCCCCTTAGCACAGATACGCAGTATTTT.

This rearrangement joins TRBV27 to TRBJ1-6; no definite D call. The germline V gene has CDR1 MNHEY and CDR2 SMNVEV (reference sequence). Trimming shortened V by 3 bases and J by 8 bases, and 11 bases separated the two germline ends. The CDR3 covers 14 residues. This chain's CDR3 is CASSFEDAYSPLHF. The DNA for the CDR3 is TGTGCCAGCAGTTTCGAGGACGCCTATTCACCCCTCCACTTT.